The source of this T cell receptor beta chain is a study of blood T cell repertoires in COVID-19. On the study more broadly: Sample material is recorded as cDNA or gDNA derived from T cells, B-cell-depleted T cells, or PBMCs.

Authors' processing steps: Cell counts per sample came from amplifying reference gene primers. TCRdb's copy holds only in-frame clones and misses some; the assay was immunoSEQ multiplex PCR. Clonal size and the V and J genes are those of that table, whereas D and trimming came from the DNA. The sample has about 140,000 clones, around 84% seen once. This CDR3 spans 17 amino acids. Germline V gives CDR1 MNHEY, CDR2 SMNVEV (reference sequence). Unmatched junction bases numbered 6, after V lost 6 bases and J lost 0 bases. The sequenced sample consisted of peripheral blood. This sequence was found in a human donor in a cohort sampled during active COVID-19. J is TRBJ2-6 and V is TRBV27; 9 bases align to TRBD1. CDR3 coding DNA: TGTGCCAGCAGCCTCGGGACAGGGACCTCTGGGGCCAACGTCCTGACTTTC. Amino acids: CASSLGTGTSGANVLTF.